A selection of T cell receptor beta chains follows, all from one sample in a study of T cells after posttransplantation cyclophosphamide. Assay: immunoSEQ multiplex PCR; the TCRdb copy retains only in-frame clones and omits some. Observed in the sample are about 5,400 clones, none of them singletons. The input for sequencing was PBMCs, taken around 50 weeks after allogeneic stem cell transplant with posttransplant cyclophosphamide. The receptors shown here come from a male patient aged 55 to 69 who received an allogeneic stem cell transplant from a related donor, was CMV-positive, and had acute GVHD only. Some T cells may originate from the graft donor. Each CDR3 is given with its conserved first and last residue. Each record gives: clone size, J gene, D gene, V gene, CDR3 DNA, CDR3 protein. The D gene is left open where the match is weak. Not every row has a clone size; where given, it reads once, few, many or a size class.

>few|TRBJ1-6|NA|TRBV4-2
TGTGCCAGCAGCCAAGAAGGTCGCGGGGCGGGACTGAATTCACCCCTCCACTTT
CASSQEGRGAGLNSPLHF
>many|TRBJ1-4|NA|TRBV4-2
TGTGCCAGCAGCCAAGACGGGGAGGAAAAACTGTTTTTT
CASSQDGEEKLFF
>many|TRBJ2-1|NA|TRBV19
TGTGCCAGTAGTATAAACAGGGTTTCCTACAATGAGCAGTTCTTC
CASSINRVSYNEQFF
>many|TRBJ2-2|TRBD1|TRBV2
TGTGCCAGCAGTTCCAACAGGGGAACCGGGGAGCTGTTTTTT
CASSSNRGTGELFF
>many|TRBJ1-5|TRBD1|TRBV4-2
TGTGCCAGCAGCCGGGACAGTCAGCCCCAGCATTTT
CASSRDSQPQHF
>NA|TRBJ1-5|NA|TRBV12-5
TGTGCTAGTGGTTTGGGCGCGGGGGTCAGTCATAGCAATCAGCCCCAGCATTTT
CASGLGAGVSHSNQPQHF
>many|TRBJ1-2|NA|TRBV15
TGTGCCACCAGCAGAGCGGACAGCCCTAACTATGGCTACACCTTC
CATSRADSPNYGYTF
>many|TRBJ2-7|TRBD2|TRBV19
TGTGCCAGTAGTATAGGACTAGCGGAGACCTACGAGCAGTACTTC
CASSIGLAETYEQYF
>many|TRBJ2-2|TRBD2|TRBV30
TGTGCCTGGGAGCCTGGGACTAGCGGGAGCGCCGGGGAGCTGTTTTTT
CAWEPGTSGSAGELFF
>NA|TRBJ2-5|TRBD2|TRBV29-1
TGCAGCGTTGGAAGCGGGGCGAGGGGGACCCAGTACTTC
CSVGSGARGTQYF
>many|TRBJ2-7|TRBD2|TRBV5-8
TGTGCCAGCAGCAAGGGACTAGCGGTCTCCTACGAGCAGTACTTC
CASSKGLAVSYEQYF
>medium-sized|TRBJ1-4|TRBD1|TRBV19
TGTGCCAGTAGTATGACCAGGGACAGATTTAATGAAAAACTGTTTTTT
CASSMTRDRFNEKLFF
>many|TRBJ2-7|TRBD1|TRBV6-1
TGTGCCAGCAGTGGGACAGGCGAGCAGTACTTC
CASSGTGEQYF
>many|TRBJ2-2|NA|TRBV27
TGTGCCAGCAGTTTTGGCCCCGGGACTGTCGGGGAGCTGTTTTTT
CASSFGPGTVGELFF
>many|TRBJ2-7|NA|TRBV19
TGTGCCAGTAGGAGACAGCGCAGCTCCTACGAGCAGTACTTC
CASRRQRSSYEQYF
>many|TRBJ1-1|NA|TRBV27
TGTGCCAGCAGGTACAGTAAACCGAACACTGAAGCTTTCTTT
CASRYSKPNTEAFF
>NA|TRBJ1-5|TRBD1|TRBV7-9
TGTGCCAGCAGCTTCGAACCGGGACAGCTATATAGCAATCAGCCCCAGCATTTT
CASSFEPGQLYSNQPQHF
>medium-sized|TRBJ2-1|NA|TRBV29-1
TGCAGCGTTGAAGGCGGTAGCTCTGAGCAGTTCTTC
CSVEGGSSEQFF
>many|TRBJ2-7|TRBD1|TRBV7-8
TGTGCCAGCAGCAACCCGGGACAGCGATACGAGCAGTACTTC
CASSNPGQRYEQYF
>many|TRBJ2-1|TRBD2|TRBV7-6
TGTGCCAGCAGCTTGGGAGGGACTAGCGGGGGTAACAATGAGCAGTTCTTC
CASSLGGTSGGNNEQFF
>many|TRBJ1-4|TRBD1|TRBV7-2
TGTGCCAGCAGCACCCGGGACAGCCCTACTGAAAAACTGTTTTTT
CASSTRDSPTEKLFF
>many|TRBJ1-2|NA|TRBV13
TGTGCCAGCAGCAACCGACAAGGTCACACCTTC
CASSNRQGHTF
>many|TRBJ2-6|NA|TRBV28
TGTGCCAGCAGCTCCGGGTCCCTCTCTGGGGCCAACGTCCTGACTTTC
CASSSGSLSGANVLTF
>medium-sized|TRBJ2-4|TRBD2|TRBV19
TGTGCCAGTAGTATGGCCCCTGGACTAGAACACATTCAGTACTTC
CASSMAPGLEHIQYF
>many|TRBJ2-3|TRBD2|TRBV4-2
TGTGCCAGCAGCCGGGCCCTAGCGGGGGGCGGGACAGATACGCAGTATTTT
CASSRALAGGGTDTQYF
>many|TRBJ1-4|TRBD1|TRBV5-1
TGCGCCAGCAGCTCCAGACAGGGGAAAGAAAAACTGTTTTTT
CASSSRQGKEKLFF
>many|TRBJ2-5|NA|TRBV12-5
TGTGCTAGTGGTCTAGCTTGGGAGACCCAGTACTTC
CASGLAWETQYF
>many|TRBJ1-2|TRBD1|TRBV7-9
TGTGCCAGCAGCTCGGGACAGCCTAACTTATACTATGGCTACACCTTC
CASSSGQPNLYYGYTF
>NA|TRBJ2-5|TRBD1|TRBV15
TGTGCCACCAGCCAACAGGGGGGAGAGACCCAGTACTTC
CATSQQGGETQYF
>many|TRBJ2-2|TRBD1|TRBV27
TGTGCCAGCGGACAGGGGTGGGACACCGGGGAGCTGTTTTTT
CASGQGWDTGELFF
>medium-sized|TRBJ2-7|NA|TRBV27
TGTGCCAGCAGGCCCCGTTCTCAGGGCCACGAGCAGTACTTC
CASRPRSQGHEQYF
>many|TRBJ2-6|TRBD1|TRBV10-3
TGTGCCATCAGTCTAGGGGGCCCATCTGGGGCCAACGTCCTGACTTTC
CAISLGGPSGANVLTF
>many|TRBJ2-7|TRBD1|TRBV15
TGTGCCACCAGCAGGTCCGTTAGGGGGCTCCCCCACGAGCAGTACTTC
CATSRSVRGLPHEQYF
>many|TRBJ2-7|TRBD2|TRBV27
TGTGCCACCGCGGGAGGGCTCTCCTACGAGCAGTACTTC
CATAGGLSYEQYF
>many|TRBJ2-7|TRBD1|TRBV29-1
TGCAGCGTTGATGGGACAGGGGGCTACGAGCAGTACTTC
CSVDGTGGYEQYF
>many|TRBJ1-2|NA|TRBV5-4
TGTGCCAGCAGCTCTGACACTTTTAACTATGGCTACACCTTC
CASSSDTFNYGYTF
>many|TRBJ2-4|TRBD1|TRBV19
TGTGCCAGTAGCCAACAGGGGCCTACTTCTGGGCCTCACAAAAACATTCAGTACTTC
CASSQQGPTSGPHKNIQYF
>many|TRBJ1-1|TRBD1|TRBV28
TGTGCCAGCAGTTCTAGGGACAGGGGAACAAACACTGAAGCTTTCTTT
CASSSRDRGTNTEAFF
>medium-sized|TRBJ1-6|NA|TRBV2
TGTGCCAGCAGGGAATTGGAGGCGAATTCACCCCTCCACTTT
CASRELEANSPLHF
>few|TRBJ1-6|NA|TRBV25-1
TGTGCCAGCAGTGAAGCAGGACTAGTTCCTAATTCACCCCTCCACTTT
CASSEAGLVPNSPLHF
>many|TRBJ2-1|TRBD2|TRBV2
TGTGCCAGCAGTGAGAAGGTAGCGGGGGGCTGGGATGAGCAGTTCTTC
CASSEKVAGGWDEQFF
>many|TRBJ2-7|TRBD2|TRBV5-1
TGCGCCAGCAGCTTCGGGATAGCGGGAGTCGGAGAGCAGTACTTC
CASSFGIAGVGEQYF
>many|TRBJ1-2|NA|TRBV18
TGTGCCAGCTCACCCGGAGCAGGGGTGAGCTATGGCTACACCTTC
CASSPGAGVSYGYTF
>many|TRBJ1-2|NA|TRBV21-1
TGTGCCAGCAGCACCCCTAATACCCACCACTATGGCTACACCTTC
CASSTPNTHHYGYTF
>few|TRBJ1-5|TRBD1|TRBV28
TGTGCCAGCAGTTTAGGCATCCGACAGGGTGGTCAGCCCCAGAATTTT
CASSLGIRQGGQPQNF
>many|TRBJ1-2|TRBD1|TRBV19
TGTGCCAGTAGTGGACGGACAGGATCTAGCTATGGCTACACCTTC
CASSGRTGSSYGYTF
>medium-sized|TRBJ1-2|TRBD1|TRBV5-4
TGTGCCAGCAGCTTGGATGGGACAGCAACTAACTATGGCTACACCTTC
CASSLDGTATNYGYTF
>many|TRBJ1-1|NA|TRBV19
TGTGCCAACCGATTACAGGGGAACACTGAAGCTTTCTTT
CANRLQGNTEAFF
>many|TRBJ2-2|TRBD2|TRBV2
TGTGCCAGCAGTAGGACTAGCGCCTTGAACACCGGGGAGCTGTTTTTT
CASSRTSALNTGELFF
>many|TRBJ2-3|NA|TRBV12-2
TGTGCAAGTCGCCCACACACAGATACGCAGTATTTT
CASRPHTDTQYF
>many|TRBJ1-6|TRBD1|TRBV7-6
TGTGCCAGCAGCACGCGGGACAGGGGCAGTCTGAATTCACCCCTCCACTTT
CASSTRDRGSLNSPLHF
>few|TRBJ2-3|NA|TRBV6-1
TGTGCCAGCAGTGAAAGTACAGGGCTTTTGACAGATACGCAGTATTTT
CASSESTGLLTDTQYF
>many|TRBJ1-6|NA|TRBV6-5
TGTGCCAGCAGTTATAGCTCCTATAATTCACCCCTCCACTTT
CASSYSSYNSPLHF
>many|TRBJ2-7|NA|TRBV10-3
TGTGCCATCAGTGAGTCGACCGGGAGAAGCTACGAGCAGTACTTC
CAISESTGRSYEQYF
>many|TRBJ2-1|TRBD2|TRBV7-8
TGTGCCAGCGGCGGGGGGAGAAGCTCCTACAATGAGCAGTTCTTC
CASGGGRSSYNEQFF
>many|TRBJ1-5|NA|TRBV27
TGTGCCAGCAGTTTTACAGGGTCAAATCAGCCCCAGCATTTT
CASSFTGSNQPQHF